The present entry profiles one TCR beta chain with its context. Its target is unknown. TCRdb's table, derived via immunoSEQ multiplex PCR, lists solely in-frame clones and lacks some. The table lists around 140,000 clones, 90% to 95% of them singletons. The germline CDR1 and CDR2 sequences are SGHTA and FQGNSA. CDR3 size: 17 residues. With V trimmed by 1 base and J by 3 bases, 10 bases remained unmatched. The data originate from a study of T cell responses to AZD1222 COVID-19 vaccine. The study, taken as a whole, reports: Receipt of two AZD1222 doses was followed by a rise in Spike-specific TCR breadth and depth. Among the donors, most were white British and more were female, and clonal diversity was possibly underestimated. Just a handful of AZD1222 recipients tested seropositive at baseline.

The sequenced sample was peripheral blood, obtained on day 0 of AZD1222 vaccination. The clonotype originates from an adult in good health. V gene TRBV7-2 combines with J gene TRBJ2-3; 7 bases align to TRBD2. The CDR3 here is CASSLGSGGVKTDTQYF. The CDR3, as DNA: TGTGCCAGCAGCTTAGGTTCGGGGGGTGTGAAGACAGATACGCAGTATTTT.